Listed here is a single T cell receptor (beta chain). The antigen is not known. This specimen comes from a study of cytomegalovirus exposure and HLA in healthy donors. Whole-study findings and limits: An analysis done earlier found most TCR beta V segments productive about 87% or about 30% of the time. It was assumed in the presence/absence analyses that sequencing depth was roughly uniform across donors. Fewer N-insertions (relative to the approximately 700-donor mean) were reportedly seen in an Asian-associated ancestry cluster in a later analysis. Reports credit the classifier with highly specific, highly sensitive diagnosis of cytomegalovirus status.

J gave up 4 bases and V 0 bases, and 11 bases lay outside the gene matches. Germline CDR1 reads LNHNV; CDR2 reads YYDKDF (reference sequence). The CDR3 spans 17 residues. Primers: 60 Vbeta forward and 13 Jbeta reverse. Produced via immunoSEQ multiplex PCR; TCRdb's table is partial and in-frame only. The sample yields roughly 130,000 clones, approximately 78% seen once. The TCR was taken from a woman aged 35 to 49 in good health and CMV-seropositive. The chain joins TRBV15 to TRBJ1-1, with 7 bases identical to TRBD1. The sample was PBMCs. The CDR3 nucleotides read TGTGCCACCAGCAGAGATCGGACAGGACCTGCGAGCACTGAAGCTTTCTTT. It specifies CATSRDRTGPASTEAFF. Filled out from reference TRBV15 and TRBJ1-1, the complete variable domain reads DAMVIQNPRYQVTQFGKPVTLSCSQTLNHNVMYWYQQKSSQAPKLLFHYYDKDFNNEADTPDNFQSRRPNTSFCFLDIRSPGLGDTAMYLCATSRDRTGPASTEAFFGQGTRLTVV.